The 32 T cell receptor beta chains presented below share a single source sample, sequenced in a study of PD-1 blockade in classical Hodgkin lymphoma (dated by TCRdb to about 2020). Libraries came from the immunoSEQ multiplex PCR assay. Not all clones reach the TCRdb copy of this immuneACCESS table, which keeps in-frame sequences only. Checked studies attribute under half of the gap to unresolved V genes and leave the rest unexplained. In all, the sample holds around 50,000 clones, and roughly 93% of those were seen once. Jointly, the top ten make up about 5.3% of the sample. Taken with the paper, the label for time point translates to: newly diagnosed, previously untreated cHL patient sample. The sample consisted of peripheral blood mononuclear cells (PBMCs). Source of these receptors: a human donor with classical Hodgkin lymphoma.

This chain links TRBV7-8 with TRBJ1-4; D is ambiguous. From germline, CDR1 is SGHVS and CDR2 FQNEAQ. This CDR3 has 15 amino acids. Trimming removed 2 bases at V and 0 bases at J, with 7 bases between. The CDR3 DNA follows: TGTGCCAGCAGCTTATACTCTTCAACTAATGAAAAACTGTTTTTT. It is translated as CASSLYSSTNEKLFF.

In this sample, this clone turned up a few times. The chain employs TRBV6-5 and TRBJ1-1; 7 nucleotides line up with TRBD1. Germline assignment: CDR1 MNHEY and CDR2 SVGAGI. The CDR3 runs 15 residues. V dropped 2 bases and J dropped 5; count of bases not matched to a gene: 8. DNA for the CDR3: TGTGCCAGCAGTTACACTGGGACAGCTTGGACTGAAGCTTTCTTT. Amino acid sequence: CASSYTGTAWTEAFF.

The chain is built from TRBV28 and TRBJ2-1; 10 nucleotides agree with TRBD2. Germline V gene lookup returns CDR1 MDHEN and CDR2 SYDVKM. The V and J ends lost 3 bases and 7 bases, in that order; junction bases with no gene match: 9. The CDR3 has 16 residues. In DNA form, the CDR3 reads TGTGCCAGCAGTTTCCAGCGGGAGGGGCCGGGGAATGAGCAGTTCTTC. This codes for CASSFQREGPGNEQFF.

The V call is TRBV30, the J call TRBJ2-7, with TRBD1 matching 9 bases. The trim removed 1 base at V and 3 bases at J, leaving 7 bases unmatched. CDR1 and CDR2 from the germline V gene are GTSNPN and SVGIG (reference sequence). The CDR3 length is 15 residues. The CDR3 sequence: CAWSAPGQGYYEQYV. CDR3 DNA sequence: TGTGCCTGGAGTGCCCCGGGACAGGGATACTACGAGCAGTACGTC.

V is TRBV7-8 and J is TRBJ1-4; no clear D. The germline gives CDR1 SGHVS, CDR2 FQNEAQ. There are 12 residues in the CDR3. V dropped 6 bases and J dropped 10 bases, with 12 bases sitting between them. The CDR3: CASSSSERKLFF. CDR3 coding DNA: TGTGCCAGCAGTTCGAGCGAGAGAAAACTGTTTTTT.

The chain uses TRBV28 and TRBJ2-5; 7 bases are a match to TRBD2. Germline-derived CDR1 and CDR2 are MDHEN and SYDVKM. This CDR3 contains 14 residues. V was clipped by 6 bases and J by 2 bases; unmatched bases: 6. The CDR3 DNA sequence: TGTGCCAGCAGATGGGGGGGTGGTCAAGAGACCCAGTACTTC. Protein: CASRWGGGQETQYF.

J is TRBJ1-2 and V is TRBV18, with D unresolved. The CDR3 covers 15 residues. V shed 2 bases and J shed 8 bases, with 18 bases lying between them. Germline CDR1 reads KGHSH; CDR2 reads LQKENI. The CDR3 DNA is TGTGCCAGCTCACCAGCTCAGTCTACCCTAGGGGGCTACACCTTC. Its translation: CASSPAQSTLGGYTF.

The V gene is TRBV7-3, the J gene TRBJ2-7; TRBD1 might be the D (6 bases). Germline CDR1 is SGHTA and CDR2 is FQGTGA. The CDR3 length is 14 residues. With 2 bases removed from V and 4 bases from J, the gap between germline ends came to 12 bases. The CDR3 nucleotides are TGTGCCAGCAGCTTACACCAGGGGCCATACGAGCAGTACTTC. Residues: CASSLHQGPYEQYF.

The rearrangement links TRBV9 to TRBJ2-1, with TRBD2 as a possible D gene (5 bases). This CDR3 has 15 amino acids. The ends were cut back, 0 bases at V and 10 bases at J, with 17 bases in the middle. Germline V gene lookup returns CDR1 SGDLS and CDR2 YYNGEE. The CDR3 spells CASSVVGNLLEEQFF. CDR3 DNA sequence: TGTGCCAGCAGCGTAGTCGGGAACCTCCTGGAGGAGCAGTTCTTC.

The chain links TRBV9 to TRBJ1-2; no clear D. CDR1 and CDR2 (germline): SGDLS, YYNGEE. The CDR3 has 14 residues. Trimming removed 0 bases from V and 1 base from J, with 7 bases in between. The CDR3 is CASSVGLGNYGYTF. In nucleotides, the CDR3 is TGTGCCAGCAGCGTAGGTCTGGGTAACTATGGCTACACCTTC.

The chain has TRBV6-1 and TRBJ2-5; 8 positions agree with TRBD2. This CDR3 spans 13 amino acids. Germline V gene lookup returns CDR1 MNHNS and CDR2 SASEGT. The J segment lost 9 bases and the V segment lost 2 bases, leaving 5 bases of the junction unmatched. The DNA for the CDR3 is TGTGCCAGCAGTGAACCTCACGGGGGGGCCCAGTACTTC. Protein product: CASSEPHGGAQYF.

The table lists this clone with a count of one. This sequence joins TRBV5-1 and TRBJ1-1; TRBD1 agrees at 7 bases. The V gene end was trimmed by 3 bases and the J gene end by 0 bases; junction bases not matched to a gene: 5. Germline CDR1 is SGHRS and CDR2 is YFSETQ. The CDR3 sequence is 15 residues long. The CDR3 loop reads CASSWGTALNTEAFF. In DNA, the CDR3 is TGCGCCAGCAGCTGGGGGACAGCCCTGAACACTGAAGCTTTCTTT.

The V and J genes are TRBV10-1 and TRBJ2-7, with 8 bases lining up with TRBD1. The CDR3 covers 20 residues. V shed 4 bases, J shed 3 bases, and the junction held 23 bases outside the gene matches. Germline V gene lookup returns CDR1 WNHNN and CDR2 SYGVQD (reference sequence). The CDR3 sequence: CASSGVHRDRGSPPSYEQYF. CDR3 in DNA: TGCGCCAGCAGTGGGGTACACCGTGACAGGGGTTCCCCCCCCAGCTACGAGCAGTACTTC.

In DNA, the CDR3 is TGCGCCAGCAGCTTGGCTCAGAACACCGGGGAGCTGTTTTTT. Translating it yields CASSLAQNTGELFF. This rearrangement joins TRBV5-1 to TRBJ2-2; no definite D call. CDR3 length: 14 residues. Germline V gives CDR1 SGHRS, CDR2 YFSETQ. V lost 0 bases to trimming and J lost 1 base, with 4 bases between them.

The chain combines TRBV10-1 with TRBJ2-5, with TRBD2 matching 10 bases. The J call could be wrong; TRBJ2-7 is a better fit for the DNA end. CDR1 WNHNN and CDR2 SYGVQD come from the germline V gene (reference sequence). The CDR3 has 18 amino acids. The CDR3 reads CASSDASGRGRGSYEQYF. CDR3 coding DNA: TGCGCCAGCAGTGACGCTAGCGGGAGAGGTCGCGGGTCCTACGAGCAGTACTTC.

This clone came up once. The V and J genes are TRBV7-3 and TRBJ2-5; TRBD2 agrees at 7 bases. The CDR3 totals 16 residues. The V gene's germline CDR1 is SGHTA and CDR2 FQGTGA. Germline trimming cut 1 base from V and 5 bases from J; bases unmatched to any gene: 10. The CDR3 is CASSLMRLAEGETQYF. CDR3 nucleotides: TGTGCCAGCAGCTTAATGCGTCTAGCGGAGGGGGAGACCCAGTACTTC.

The chain links TRBV2 to TRBJ2-3; the D gene could be TRBD1 or TRBD2 (5 bases each). The V end lost 4 bases, the J end lost 5 bases, and 13 bases lay between the germline ends. The V gene's germline CDR1 is SNHLY and CDR2 FYNNEI. The CDR3 has 14 residues. CDR3 residues: CASSVGAEGDTQYF. The CDR3 DNA reads as TGTGCCAGCAGTGTTGGGGCTGAGGGAGATACGCAGTATTTT.

The sample holds one count of this clone. V is TRBV6-6 and J is TRBJ1-4; D ambiguous. Germline V gene sequence: CDR1 MNHNY, CDR2 SVGAGI (reference sequence). V lost 3 bases and J 5 bases, leaving 7 bases between the germline ends. This CDR3 has 13 residues. Here the CDR3 DNA reads TGTGCCAGCAGTTATAGAGGGAATGAAAAACTGTTTTTT. Translation gives CASSYRGNEKLFF.

V gene TRBV9 combines with J gene TRBJ2-2, with D hard to call. Germline assignment: CDR1 SGDLS and CDR2 YYNGEE. Trimming stripped 0 bases from V and 5 bases from J, with 11 bases between. CDR3 size: 15 residues. The DNA of the CDR3 is TGTGCCAGCAGCGTAGATGACTCACGGACCGGGGAGCTGTTTTTT. Protein product: CASSVDDSRTGELFF.

The chain joins TRBV27 to TRBJ1-1; D unclear. V lost 7 bases, J lost 0 bases, and 15 bases lay in between. Germline assignment: CDR1 MNHEY and CDR2 SMNVEV (reference sequence). The CDR3 is 15 amino acids. Written as DNA, the CDR3 is TGTGCCAGCATCTCCCTTGCACAGTTGAACACTGAAGCTTTCTTT. Protein: CASISLAQLNTEAFF.

This chain joins TRBV7-5 and TRBJ1-5. TRBV7-5 is shown as a pseudogene. This CDR3 comprises 15 residues. As DNA, the CDR3 is TGTGTCAGAAGCTTGGCGGGGGCAAGCAATCAGCCCCAGCATTTT. Its translation is CVRSLAGASNQPQHF.

By share, this clone counts as medium-sized. CDR3 loop: CASSPLAGDSYEQYV. The CDR3 nucleotides are TGTGCCAGCAGTCCACTAGCGGGGGACTCCTACGAGCAGTACGTC. The chain combines TRBV6-1 with TRBJ2-7, with 11 nucleotides matching TRBD2. With V trimmed by 5 bases and J by 0 bases, 3 bases remained unmatched. The germline CDR1 and CDR2 sequences are MNHNS and SASEGT. The CDR3 covers 15 residues.

The rearrangement joins TRBV28 to TRBJ2-7; 7 bases match TRBD2. The CDR3 length is 15 residues. V lost 6 bases and J lost 0; bases outside the gene matches: 8. The germline V gene encodes CDR1 MDHEN and CDR2 SYDVKM. This CDR3 is CASRLLAEISYEQYF. Here the CDR3 DNA reads TGTGCCAGCAGGCTGCTAGCGGAAATCTCCTACGAGCAGTACTTC.

The rearrangement uses TRBV19 and TRBJ2-4; 7 bases map to TRBD1. CDR1 is LNHDA and CDR2 is SQIVND in the germline V gene (reference sequence). The CDR3 loop spans 15 amino acids. Trimming took 7 bases from V and 5 from J; bases not matched to a gene: 11. The CDR3 sequence is CASTTGVQPQNIQYF. The CDR3 region has the DNA TGTGCCAGTACCACAGGGGTTCAGCCCCAAAACATTCAGTACTTC. The complete variable domain, with remaining parts taken from reference TRBV19 and TRBJ2-4, reads DGGITQSPKYLFRKEGQNVTLSCEQNLNHDAMYWYRQDPGQGLRLIYYSQIVNDFQKGDIAEGYSVSREKKESFPLTVTSAQKNPTAFYLCASTTGVQPQNIQYFGAGTRLSVL.

This chain connects TRBV25-1 to TRBJ1-4; 11 bases match TRBD1. The CDR3 length is 15 residues. V dropped 3 bases and J dropped 7; count of bases not matched to a gene: 4. The germline CDR1 and CDR2 sequences are MGHDK and SYGVNS. CDR3 nucleotides: TGTGCCAGCAGTGATGCCGGGACAGGGGGTGAAAAACTGTTTTTT. Encoded protein: CASSDAGTGGEKLFF.

The V gene is TRBV2, the J gene TRBJ1-1, with D perhaps matching TRBD1 (6 bases). Germline CDR1 SNHLY, CDR2 FYNNEI. The germline V and J ends were trimmed by 6 bases and 2 bases, with 10 bases remaining between them. The CDR3 totals 13 residues. CDR3 DNA sequence: TGTGCCAGCAGCGCGACAGGCAACACTGAAGCTTTCTTT. Translation: CASSATGNTEAFF.

The chain recombines TRBV2 with TRBJ1-1; 7 bases line up with TRBD1. Trimming removed 6 bases from V and 6 bases from J; junction bases left unmatched: 10. The CDR3 has 14 residues. The germline V gene has CDR1 SNHLY and CDR2 FYNNEI. The CDR3 region has the DNA TGTGCCAGCAGCCTGATAGGGGGCCAGGCTGAAGCTTTCTTT. Encoded protein: CASSLIGGQAEAFF.

V usage is TRBV2 and J usage is TRBJ2-7; a weak D match, TRBD1 (5 bases). This CDR3 comprises 15 residues. Trimming cost V 5 bases and J 2 bases, with 16 bases left between them. Per the germline V gene, CDR1 is SNHLY and CDR2 is FYNNEI. The CDR3 spells CASSLQGMGPYEQYF. The CDR3, as DNA: TGTGCCAGCAGTCTCCAGGGTATGGGGCCCTACGAGCAGTACTTC.

This clone has just one count. The chain uses TRBV27 and TRBJ1-2; possibly TRBD1 for D (6 bases). Germline CDR1 and CDR2: MNHEY and SMNVEV (reference sequence). CDR3 length equals 14 residues. V gave up 4 bases and J gave up 1 base, with 10 bases separating them. CDR3: CASSSSQGNYGYTF. As DNA, the CDR3 is TGTGCCAGCAGTTCGTCACAGGGTAACTATGGCTACACCTTC.

The V and J genes are TRBV7-8 and TRBJ1-3, with D possibly being TRBD1 (5 bases). This CDR3 region has 16 residues. The germline V gene encodes CDR1 SGHVS and CDR2 FQNEAQ. V shed 5 bases and J shed 4 bases, with 18 bases lying between them. DNA of the CDR3: TGTGCCAGCAGCGTAACCGGGACTCAGGCGGGAAACACCATATATTTT. This translates into CASSVTGTQAGNTIYF.

V usage is TRBV11-2 and J usage is TRBJ1-2; D unclear. The ends were cut back, 1 base at V and 4 bases at J, with 4 bases in the middle. The CDR3 totals 12 residues. The germline gives CDR1 SGHAT, CDR2 FQNNGV. The CDR3 is CASSLVPYGYTF. DNA of the CDR3: TGTGCCAGCAGCTTAGTTCCCTATGGCTACACCTTC.

This chain connects TRBV9 to TRBJ1-1; 7 bases line up with TRBD1. J was trimmed by 4 bases and V by 2 bases; bases with no gene match: 8. The CDR3 extends over 15 amino acids. Germline assignment: CDR1 SGDLS and CDR2 YYNGEE. The CDR3 reads CASSVTGDGSTEAFF. In DNA form, the CDR3 reads TGTGCCAGCAGCGTCACAGGGGATGGTAGCACTGAAGCTTTCTTT.